The clone carrying this T cell receptor (beta chain) was observed a few times. Its antigen is not identified. The source of the sample is a study of blood T cells in healthy people across ages. Study results and limitations: In older individuals, TCR beta diversity per million T cells was lower, falling roughly linearly with age.

After removal of 0 bases from V and 6 bases from J, the junction contained 3 bases not matched to a gene. The CDR3 length is 15 residues. Per germline, CDR1 LGHDT and CDR2 YNNKEL (reference sequence). Isolation per sample recovered at least 7 million PBMCs. Total RNA extracted from each sample amounted to at least 5.5 micrograms. The second PCR ran roughly 7 to 11 cycles with a sample-barcoded 5' primer and J-beta primers. TCRdb processed the 5' RACE reads anew with MiXCR; each CDR3 protein has one entry. The sample holds over 950,000 distinct CDR3 sequences, approximately 50% seen once. The source material was blood. The receptor's source is a woman aged 60-70 years in good health. The chain carries TRBV3-1 and TRBJ2-4, with 9 bases aligning to TRBD1. CDR3 coding DNA: TGTGCCAGCAGCCAAGAGGGACAGGGCGCAAACATTCAGTACTTC. This encodes CASSQEGQGANIQYF.